A single sample is the source of the 22 T cell receptor beta chains below, sequenced in a study of T cell clonality in common variable immunodeficiency. Notes on the study in general: Reportedly, TCR beta sequences from common variable immunodeficiency showed fewer deletions and N-nucleotide insertions.

These receptors' targets are unknown. Sequenced by immunoSEQ multiplex PCR; TCRdb stores in-frame clones only, minus some. In total the sample includes 7,800 or so clones, none of them seen once. Material: peripheral blood mononuclear cells. These receptor sequences come from a human donor with common variable immunodeficiency.

This clone was counted at least ten times. The part of the CDR3 DNA that was read is TGTGCCAGTAGTCCTGACACCGATACG. Protein product: CASSPDTDT. The full-length CDR3 reads as CASSPDTDTQYF. The V gene is TRBV19, the J gene TRBJ2-3; D is uncertain. The CDR3 end is not reached by the read, which stops 3 residues before it; the germline J gene fills it in. Trimming removed 5 bases at V and 6 bases at J, with 9 bases between. The germline V gene encodes CDR1 LNHDA and CDR2 SQIVND (reference sequence). The CDR3 length is 12 residues. Full variable domain (remainder filled in from reference TRBV19 and TRBJ2-3): DGGITQSPKYLFRKEGQNVTLSCEQNLNHDAMYWYRQDPGQGLRLIYYSQIVNDFQKGDIAEGYSVSREKKESFPLTVTSAQKNPTAFYLCASSPDTDTQYFGPGTRLTVL.

The sample holds a few counts of this clone. The CDR3 goes on 3 residues after the read ends, and that part is filled in from the germline J gene. The rearrangement uses TRBV2 and TRBJ2-1; 7 nucleotides agree with TRBD2. V lost 8 bases to trimming and J lost 3 bases; unmatched junction nucleotides: 10. This CDR3 has 15 amino acids. The V gene's germline CDR1 is SNHLY and CDR2 FYNNEI. CDR3 DNA (partial): TGTGCCAGCCAGCTGGGACTATGGAGCTACAATGAG. As protein: CASQLGLWSYNE. The entire CDR3 protein reads CASQLGLWSYNEQFF.

This clone appeared many times. Partial CDR3 DNA: TGTGCCAGTAGTATACGCGGGGAG. This codes for CASSIRGE. The entire CDR3 protein is CASSIRGELFF. This rearrangement joins TRBV19 to TRBJ2-2; D unresolved. From the germline J gene comes the end of the CDR3, since the read stops 3 residues before it. This CDR3 spans 11 amino acids. Germline CDR1 and CDR2: LNHDA and SQIVND (reference sequence). Trimming took off 2 bases at V and 7 bases at J, with 2 bases between the two ends.

The table lists this clone with a few counts. Read coverage stops 3 residues before the CDR3 terminus; the germline J gene supplies the remainder. At the DNA level, this CDR3 is encoded by other sequences in the same sample as well. This chain links TRBV7-6 with TRBJ2-3, with TRBD2 identical over 10 bases. In germline, CDR1 is SGHVS, CDR2 FNYEAQ. The CDR3 covers 15 residues. V gave up 5 bases and J gave up 2 bases; unmatched junction bases: 4. Incomplete CDR3 DNA: TGTGCCAGCAGCCCCCTAGCGGGGGTCACAGATACG. This translates into CASSPLAGVTDT. The complete CDR3 protein is CASSPLAGVTDTQYF.

This clone is medium-sized (0.01 to 0.1%) in the sample. The CDR3 is cut off 3 residues early in the read; its end comes from the germline J gene. The V gene is TRBV20-1, the J gene TRBJ2-2, with 12 nucleotides matching TRBD2. The CDR3 runs to 17 residues. The V segment lost 6 bases and the J segment 1 base; nucleotides outside the gene matches: 9. Per the germline V gene, CDR1 is DFQATT and CDR2 is SNEGSKA (reference sequence). The CDR3: CSAEAASGRENTGELFF. The CDR3 bases that were read are TGCAGTGCCGAGGCGGCTAGCGGGAGGGAGAACACCGGGGAG.

This clone was counted many times. The read finishes 3 residues shy of the CDR3 end, and the germline J gene is used to complete it. V gene TRBV10-1 combines with J gene TRBJ2-1, with TRBD2 matching 12 bases. The CDR3 has 17 amino acids. The J segment lost 6 bases and the V segment lost 8 bases, leaving 14 bases of the junction unmatched. Germline V gene lookup returns CDR1 WNHNN and CDR2 SYGVQD (reference sequence). CDR3 DNA (partial): TGCGCCAGCCCCCCAGGGGAAGGACTAGCGGGACTCAATGAG. The encoded protein is CASPPGEGLAGLNE. The complete CDR3 protein is CASPPGEGLAGLNEQFF.

This clone occurred many times. The read terminates 3 residues before the CDR3 end, so the remaining end is supplied by the germline J gene. The J gene is TRBJ2-1, the V gene TRBV2; 13 nucleotides match TRBD2. The CDR3 consists of 15 residues. The junction had 6 bases not matched to a gene; V was cut back by 6 bases and J by 7 bases. Germline V lookup: CDR1 SNHLY, CDR2 FYNNEI. The CDR3 spells CASRGSGLAGNEQFF. CDR3 bases read: TGTGCCAGCAGGGGCTCGGGACTAGCGGGGAATGAG.

This clone is medium-sized in the sample. The read ends 3 residues early relative to the CDR3; the germline J gene fills the gap. V is TRBV28 and J is TRBJ2-5; D is undetermined. V was trimmed by 3 bases and J by 0 bases, leaving 11 bases between them. Per germline, CDR1 MDHEN and CDR2 SYDVKM. The CDR3 consists of 15 residues. The part of the CDR3 DNA that was read is TGTGCCAGCAGTTTGGGTGCGCGGTACCAAGAGACC. Translated, it gives CASSLGARYQET. The whole CDR3 is CASSLGARYQETQYF.

The table lists this clone with many counts. The CDR3 end falls 3 residues outside the read, so it is completed with the germline J gene. The chain combines TRBV24-1 with TRBJ1-2, with D unclear. Germline lookup yields CDR1 KGHDR and CDR2 SFDVKD. The length of the CDR3 is 15 residues. Trimming pared 5 bases from V and 3 bases from J, leaving 15 bases between. The DNA read from the CDR3 is TGTGCCACCAGTGGGCCAGGTTCAGGTCACTATGGC. This gives the protein CATSGPGSGHYG. The entire CDR3 is CATSGPGSGHYGYTF.

To note about this clone: The read falls 3 residues short of the CDR3 end, and the missing part is taken from the germline J gene. The genes are TRBV29-1 and TRBJ2-7, with D possibly TRBD2 on 6 matching bases. V gave up 5 bases and J gave up 5 bases, with 10 bases separating them. The CDR3 runs to 11 residues. Germline CDR1 SQVTM, CDR2 ANQGSEA. Here the CDR3 reads CSVTSSNEQYF. The CDR3 bases that were read are TGCAGCGTTACTAGCAGCAACGAG.

With respect to this clone: The read terminates 3 residues before the CDR3 end, so the remaining end is supplied by the germline J gene. This chain joins TRBV30 and TRBJ2-1; 10 nucleotides match TRBD2. J lost 1 base, V lost 4 bases, and 4 bases had no gene match. This CDR3 comprises 15 residues. CDR1 is GTSNPN and CDR2 is SVGIG in the germline V gene (reference sequence). The covered CDR3 bases are TGTGCCTGGACTAGCGGGAGTTTTTCCTACAATGAG. Translation gives CAWTSGSFSYNE. The CDR3 in its entirety is CAWTSGSFSYNEQFF.

This clone turned up a few times. The missing CDR3 end, 3 residues past where the read stops, is filled in from the germline J gene. The chain joins TRBV19 to TRBJ1-5; TRBD1 is a possible D gene (6 bases). This CDR3 region has 15 residues. The ends were cut back, 1 base at V and 4 bases at J, with 11 bases in the middle. In germline, CDR1 is LNHDA, CDR2 SQIVND (reference sequence). CDR3 DNA, as far as it was read: TGTGCCAGTAGTATAGTAGGGGGAAAGAATCAGCCC. It encodes CASSIVGGKNQP. The CDR3 in full is CASSIVGGKNQPQHF.

Comments on this clone: From the germline J gene comes the end of the CDR3, since the read stops 3 residues before it. The chain joins TRBV30 to TRBJ2-1, with TRBD1 matching 12 bases. This CDR3 has 15 residues. The J segment lost 7 bases and the V segment lost 8 bases, leaving 12 bases of the junction unmatched. Germline V gene data show CDR1 as GTSNPN and CDR2 as SVGIG (reference sequence). The sequenced part of the CDR3 DNA is TGTGCCCGCAGAGCCCGGGACAGGGGGCTTAATGAG. This sequence encodes CARRARDRGLNE. The whole CDR3 protein is CARRARDRGLNEQFF.

This clone is labeled medium-sized (0.01 to 0.1%). The read stops 3 residues short of the end of the CDR3; the missing end is completed from the germline J gene. The V and J genes are TRBV5-1 and TRBJ1-1; D uncertain. The CDR3 totals 14 residues. Trimming left V 0 bases short and J 2 bases short, with 8 bases between. CDR1 and CDR2 from the germline V gene are SGHRS and YFSETQ. The CDR3 spells CASSLVAVNTEAFF. The part of the CDR3 DNA that was read is TGCGCCAGCAGCTTGGTCGCGGTAAACACTGAA.

There are many counts of this clone. The missing CDR3 end, 3 residues past where the read stops, is filled in from the germline J gene. The chain joins TRBV7-8 to TRBJ2-1; possibly TRBD2 for D (5 bases). From germline, CDR1 is SGHVS and CDR2 FQNEAQ. Deletions cut 5 bases from V and 0 bases from J, with 8 bases between. The CDR3 contains 14 residues. CDR3 amino acids: CASSERSSYNEQFF. The part of the CDR3 DNA that was read is TGTGCCAGCAGCGAGCGGAGCTCCTACAATGAG. The entire variable domain, with the rest obtained from reference TRBV7-8 and TRBJ2-1, is as follows: GAGVSQSPRYKVAKRGQDVALRCDPISGHVSLFWYQQALGQGPEFLTYFQNEAQLDKSGLPSDRFFAERPEGSVSTLKIQRTQQEDSAVYLCASSERSSYNEQFFGPGTRLTVL.

This clone was seen a few times. The read finishes 3 residues shy of the CDR3 end, and the germline J gene is used to complete it. V and J are TRBV18 and TRBJ2-6, with D possibly matching TRBD1 (6 bases). This CDR3 region has 18 residues. Trimming removed 6 bases at V and 0 bases at J, with 18 bases between. CDR1 and CDR2 (germline): KGHSH, LQKENI. CDR3 bases read: TGTGCCAGCTCCCTGGTTCCGGGACAAAGCTCTGGGGCCAACGTC. Its translation: CASSLVPGQSSGANV. The entire CDR3 protein is CASSLVPGQSSGANVLTF.

At least ten counts were recorded for this clone. The CDR3 end is not reached by the read, which stops 3 residues before it; the germline J gene fills it in. The chain joins TRBV14 to TRBJ1-2; tentatively, D is TRBD1 (5 bases). The CDR3 has 13 residues. Between the trimmed V and J ends, which lost 0 bases and 7 bases, there was a span of 9 bases. Germline V gene sequence: CDR1 SGHDN, CDR2 FVKESK. CDR3 in amino acids: CASSQERGSGYTF. The part of the CDR3 DNA that was read is TGTGCCAGCAGCCAAGAGAGGGGAAGTGGC.

With respect to this clone: The read gets to within 3 residues of the CDR3 end, and the germline J gene fills in the rest. The chain carries TRBV2 and TRBJ2-1; 12 bases agree with TRBD2. The CDR3 consists of 13 residues. The ends lost 7 bases at V and 9 bases at J; junction bases unmatched: 4. Germline assignment: CDR1 SNHLY and CDR2 FYNNEI. The CDR3 DNA, read in part, is TGTGCCAGCAACCTAGCGGGAGGGGGTGAG. It yields the protein CASNLAGGGE. The CDR3, in full, reads CASNLAGGGEQFF.

In this sample, this clone turned up a few times. The read terminates 3 residues before the CDR3 end, so the remaining end is supplied by the germline J gene. The chain joins TRBV6-2 or TRBV6-3 to TRBJ2-2, with 10 bases matching TRBD1. The CDR3 has 16 amino acids. Germline loops: CDR1 MNHEY, CDR2 SVGEGT. V dropped 6 bases and J dropped 2; count of bases not matched to a gene: 6. CDR3 bases read: TGTGCCAGCAGACGCGGGACAGGGGTAAACACCGGGGAG. Its protein is CASRRGTGVNTGE. The CDR3 as a whole reads CASRRGTGVNTGELFF.

This clone was counted a few times. This CDR3 is CASSSLREETQYF. The DNA read from the CDR3 is TGTGCCAGCAGTTCACTCAGGGAGGAGACC. The chain employs TRBV7-6 and TRBJ2-5; D possibly matches TRBD1 or TRBD2 (5 bases each). The read ends 3 residues shy of where the CDR3 ends; the end is completed using the germline J gene. The CDR3 spans 13 residues. Germline-derived CDR1 and CDR2 are SGHVS and FNYEAQ. Trimming left V 6 bases short and J 5 bases short, with 13 bases between.

This clone has a count of ten or more. The DNA ends 3 residues before the CDR3 does, and the rest of the CDR3 is filled in from the germline J gene. This chain uses TRBV20-1 with TRBJ2-3; D is possibly TRBD2 (6 bases). Trimming pared 7 bases from V and 2 bases from J, leaving 10 bases between. The CDR3 contains 12 residues. Germline CDR1 DFQATT, CDR2 SNEGSKA (reference sequence). CDR3: CSGDFLTDTQYF. The DNA read from the CDR3 is TGCAGTGGGGACTTCCTCACAGATACG.

Sample share makes this clone medium-sized (0.01 to 0.1%). The read comes to an end 3 residues before the CDR3 does, leaving the germline J gene to fill in the end. This chain joins TRBV5-5 and TRBJ2-1; weak D call: TRBD2 (6 bases). Germline CDR1 is SGHKS and CDR2 is YYEKEE (reference sequence). Trimming cost V 0 bases and J 2 bases, with 9 bases left between them. This CDR3 comprises 15 residues. CDR3 region: CASSLEWGAYNEQFF. CDR3 DNA, as far as it was read: TGTGCCAGCAGCTTGGAATGGGGGGCCTACAATGAG.